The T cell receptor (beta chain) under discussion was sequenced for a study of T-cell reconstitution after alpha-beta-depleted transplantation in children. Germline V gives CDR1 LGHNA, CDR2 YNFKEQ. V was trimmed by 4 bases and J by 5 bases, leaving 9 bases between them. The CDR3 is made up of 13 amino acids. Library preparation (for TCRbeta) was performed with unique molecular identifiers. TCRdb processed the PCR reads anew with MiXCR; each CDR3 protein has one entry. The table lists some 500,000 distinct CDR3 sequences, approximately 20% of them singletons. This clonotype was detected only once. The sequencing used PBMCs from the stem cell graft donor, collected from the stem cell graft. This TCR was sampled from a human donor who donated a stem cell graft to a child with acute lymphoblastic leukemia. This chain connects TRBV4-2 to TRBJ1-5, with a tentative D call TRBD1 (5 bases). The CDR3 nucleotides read TGTGCCAGCAGCCGCCCGGGGGATCAGCCCCAGCATTTT. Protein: CASSRPGDQPQHF.